This TCR beta chain was sequenced for a study of CD8 T cells in Susac syndrome. Study observations and caveats: The study admitted that it had a relatively small number of individuals in its TCR sequencing and HLA analysis.

Sequencing of TCR beta was carried out in blood CD8+ and CD4+ T cells. Through negative isolation, CD4+ and CD8+ T cells were obtained, while TEMRA cells were enriched using FACS. Notes on this clonotype: Its specificity is unknown.

V gave up 1 base and J gave up 3 bases, with 10 bases separating them. This CDR3 contains 14 residues. The germline CDR1 and CDR2 sequences are MNHEY and SVGAGI. RNA amounts of about 0.5 to 1 ug underwent reverse transcription with random hexamers. It was immunoSEQ multiplex PCR that amplified TCR beta CDR3 across 54 Vbeta and 13 Jbeta. TCRdb ran MiXCR on the immunoSEQ multiplex PCR reads and lists one entry per CDR3 protein. In the table there are a few hundred thousand distinct CDR3 sequences, about 91% of which are singletons. V usage is TRBV6-5 and J usage is TRBJ2-7, with D possibly called TRBD1 or TRBD2 (5 bases each). The TCR sequence derives from a human donor with multiple sclerosis. Sequencing was performed on CD4+ T cells from PBMCs. CDR3 sequence (DNA): TGTGCCAGCAGTTACTTGGGACGAAGCTACGAGCAGTACTTC. Residues: CASSYLGRSYEQYF.